The rows below give T cell receptor beta chains drawn from one sample of a study of CD4 T cells in relation to SARS-CoV-2 and coronaviruses. For these receptors, no antigen is known. Profiled with immunoSEQ multiplex PCR; TCRdb holds only in-frame clones, not every one. The sample carries about 23,000 clones, more than 65% recorded once. Sequencing used CD4+ T cells from PBMCs, cultured in vitro. These receptors originate from a human donor in good health. CDR3s include the opening cysteine and the closing phenylalanine or tryptophan. The order of the fields is clone size, V gene, CDR3 length, D gene, J gene, CDR3 protein, CDR3 DNA. A D gene is named only where the DNA matches it firmly. Clone sizes are given selectively: once, few, many, or a class where the clone is expanded.

>NA|TRBV3-1/TRBV3-2|15|TRBD2|TRBJ2-3
CASSHPGRISDTQYF
TGTGCCAGCAGCCACCCCGGGAGGATCAGTGATACGCAGTATTTT
>NA|TRBV24-1|14|NA|TRBJ2-2
CATSEPHDTGELFF
TGTGCCACCAGTGAACCGCATGACACCGGGGAGCTGTTTTTT
>NA|TRBV18|16|TRBD2|TRBJ2-1
CASSPNPPGGYNEQFF
TGTGCCAGCTCACCGAACCCCCCGGGAGGCTACAATGAGCAGTTCTTC
>few|TRBV29-1|14|NA|TRBJ1-1
CSVEDQYGETEAFF
TGCAGCGTTGAAGATCAATATGGGGAGACTGAAGCTTTCTTT
>few|TRBV19|13|TRBD1|TRBJ1-2
CAISRGPDYGYTF
TGTGCCATTTCGAGGGGGCCGGACTATGGCTACACCTTC
>NA|TRBV4-1|14|TRBD1|TRBJ1-1
CASSLQGPYTEAFF
TGCGCCAGCAGTCTACAGGGGCCTTACACTGAAGCTTTCTTT
>once|TRBV7-2|15|NA|TRBJ2-2
CASSLAGVRTGELFF
TGTGCCAGCAGCTTAGCGGGGGTTCGAACCGGGGAGCTGTTTTTT
>NA|TRBV5-1|16|TRBD2|TRBJ2-1
CASSGLGLAGGNEQFF
TGCGCCAGCAGCGGGCTGGGACTAGCGGGAGGGAATGAGCAGTTCTTC
>NA|TRBV24-1|15|NA|TRBJ2-7
CATSDVFGDHPEQYF
TGTGCCACCAGTGATGTCTTCGGGGATCATCCCGAGCAGTACTTC
>few|TRBV7-9|14|NA|TRBJ1-5
CASSVGTVGQPQHF
TGTGCCAGCAGCGTCGGGACGGTGGGCCAGCCCCAGCATTTT
>few|TRBV7-3|13|TRBD1|TRBJ2-5
CASSADRKETQYF
TGTGCCAGCAGCGCGGACAGGAAAGAGACCCAGTACTTC
>NA|TRBV5-1|17|NA|TRBJ2-7
CASSLGAGTLTSYEQYF
TGCGCCAGCAGCTTGGGGGCCGGGACCCTGACGTCCTACGAGCAGTACTTC
>NA|TRBV5-4|14|TRBD1|TRBJ1-2
CASSWDRGNYGYTF
TGTGCCAGCAGTTGGGACAGGGGGAACTATGGCTACACCTTC
>NA|TRBV19|14|NA|TRBJ1-5
CASSIVGGNQPQHF
TGTGCCAGTAGTATAGTTGGAGGGAATCAGCCCCAGCATTTT
>few|TRBV28|14|TRBD1|TRBJ2-2
CASGLYRGTGELFF
TGTGCCAGCGGCCTTTACAGGGGCACCGGGGAGCTGTTTTTT
>few|TRBV19|16|NA|TRBJ2-2
CASSIEEGANTGELFF
TGTGCCAGTAGTATAGAAGAGGGCGCGAACACCGGGGAGCTGTTTTTT
>NA|TRBV28|16|NA|TRBJ1-5
CASSLELGISNQPQHF
TGTGCCAGCAGCCTCGAGCTGGGGATTAGCAATCAGCCCCAGCATTTT
>NA|TRBV4-1|19|TRBD2|TRBJ2-1
CASSQDGLAGLSSYNEQFF
TGCGCCAGCAGCCAGGACGGACTAGCGGGGTTAAGCTCCTACAATGAGCAGTTCTTC
>NA|TRBV28|16|TRBD2|TRBJ2-7
CASSYRLAGAGYEQYF
TGTGCCAGCAGTTATCGACTAGCGGGAGCGGGCTACGAGCAGTACTTC
>once|TRBV5-6|13|NA|TRBJ1-1
CASSLVMNTEAFF
TGTGCCAGCAGCTTGGTGATGAACACTGAAGCTTTCTTT
>NA|TRBV6-2/TRBV6-3|18|TRBD1|TRBJ1-2
CASSLNYYYDRDNYGYTF
TGTGCCAGCAGTCTGAACTACTATTACGACAGGGATAACTATGGCTACACCTTC